Below are 24 T cell receptor beta chains sequenced from a single sample in a study of shared clonotypes between healthy human individuals. TCRdb keeps only in-frame clones here, not all; method: immunoSEQ multiplex PCR. Of around 2.5 million clones in the sample, 93% are singletons; the top ten hold approximately 0.35%. The sample was naive CD4+ T cells from PBMCs. Subset indicated: CD45RA+ positively selected. The source of these receptors is a young man in good health. Some clones in this sample may be carry-over from other donors' samples.

This clone was observed a handful of times. The genes are TRBV6-5 and TRBJ1-5; a weak D match, TRBD1 (5 bases). The CDR3 covers 15 residues. Per the germline V gene, CDR1 is MNHEY and CDR2 is SVGAGI. Trimming removed 6 bases at V and 5 bases at J, with 17 bases between. CDR3 coding DNA: TGTGCCAGCAGCCGGGGACGATTCCCGGATCAGCCCCAGCATTTT. It is translated as CASSRGRFPDQPQHF.

This rearrangement joins TRBV19 to TRBJ2-7; 9 bases line up with TRBD2. Looked up from germline, CDR1 is LNHDA and CDR2 is SQIVND (reference sequence). The CDR3 covers 16 residues. The V segment lost 4 bases and the J segment 2 bases; nucleotides outside the gene matches: 9. The CDR3 bases are TGTGCCAGTAGTACACAAGGACTAGCGTCAACCTACGAGCAGTACTTC. This gives the protein CASSTQGLASTYEQYF.

The chain employs TRBV6-1 and TRBJ1-2; D perhaps matches TRBD1 (5 bases). Germline V gives CDR1 MNHNS, CDR2 SASEGT. The CDR3 runs 15 residues. Trimming cost V 7 bases and J 0 bases, with 15 bases left between them. The CDR3 DNA follows: TGTGCCAGCACTCCCGGGGGGACGGCTAACTATGGCTACACCTTC. Residues: CASTPGGTANYGYTF.

The V call is TRBV27, the J call TRBJ2-1, with TRBD2 matching over 16 bases. The CDR3 is 18 residues long. V lost 5 bases to trimming and J lost 13 bases; unmatched junction nucleotides: 17. The germline gives CDR1 MNHEY, CDR2 SMNVEV (reference sequence). This CDR3 reads CASSIPTPGTSGRGYQFF. DNA for the CDR3: TGTGCCAGCAGTATCCCAACTCCCGGGACTAGCGGGAGGGGGTATCAGTTCTTC.

The J gene is TRBJ2-7, the V gene TRBV5-1, with 12 bases lining up with TRBD2. J lost 0 bases, V lost 4 bases, and 5 bases had no gene match. Germline CDR1 reads SGHRS; CDR2 reads YFSETQ. The CDR3 extends over 16 amino acids. The CDR3 is CASSTLAGGASYEQYF. CDR3 DNA: TGCGCCAGCAGCACACTAGCGGGAGGTGCCTCCTACGAGCAGTACTTC.

This clone occurred once. The V gene is TRBV2, the J gene TRBJ2-5; 7 bases map to TRBD1. Looked up from germline, CDR1 is SNHLY and CDR2 is FYNNEI. The CDR3 contains 16 residues. Trimming at V came to 4 bases and at J to 5 bases, leaving 13 bases not matched to a gene. CDR3 protein: CASSVSRDSRGETQYF. The CDR3 DNA is TGTGCCAGCAGTGTATCAAGGGACAGTCGAGGGGAGACCCAGTACTTC.

Points on this clone: The same CDR3 is also encoded by other DNA sequences in this sample. The V and J genes are TRBV5-1 and TRBJ1-1; D gene ambiguous. This CDR3 is built from 14 residues. Deletions cut 0 bases from V and 2 bases from J, with 8 bases between. The V gene's germline CDR1 is SGHRS and CDR2 YFSETQ. The CDR3 nucleotides read TGCGCCAGCAGCTTGGAGCGAGGAAACACTGAAGCTTTCTTT. The encoded protein is CASSLERGNTEAFF.

This chain connects TRBV27 to TRBJ2-7; D may be TRBD2 (6 bases). There are 17 residues in the CDR3. From germline, CDR1 is MNHEY and CDR2 SMNVEV (reference sequence). Trimming stripped 0 bases from V and 2 bases from J, with 17 bases between. This CDR3 is CASSLSRGAVPTYEQYF. CDR3 nucleotides: TGTGCCAGCAGTTTATCGCGGGGTGCCGTACCCACCTACGAGCAGTACTTC.

The V and J genes are TRBV19 and TRBJ1-2; D call uncertain. V gave up 3 bases and J gave up 2 bases, with 10 bases separating them. The CDR3 consists of 14 residues. Germline loops: CDR1 LNHDA, CDR2 SQIVND (reference sequence). The CDR3 protein is CASSIYPENYGYTF. For the CDR3, the DNA is TGTGCCAGTAGTATTTATCCGGAAAACTATGGCTACACCTTC.

J is TRBJ2-1 and V is TRBV5-4, with D possibly TRBD2 on 5 matching bases. Germline V CDR1 and CDR2: SGHNT, YYREEE (reference sequence). The CDR3 is 15 amino acids. Deletions cut 1 base from V and 2 bases from J, with 10 bases between. The chain's CDR3 is CASSLSADPYNEQFF. The CDR3 coding sequence is TGTGCCAGCAGCTTGTCAGCGGATCCCTACAATGAGCAGTTCTTC.

As for this clone: This specimen includes other DNA sequences encoding the same CDR3. The chain employs TRBV7-9 and TRBJ2-2; D not certain. V was shortened by 3 bases and J by 5 bases, with 4 bases between the two germline ends. The CDR3 length is 12 residues. Germline V gene lookup returns CDR1 SEHNR and CDR2 FQNEAQ (reference sequence). This chain's CDR3 is CASSFGTGELFF. In nucleotides, the CDR3 is TGTGCCAGCAGCTTTGGTACCGGGGAGCTGTTTTTT.

J is TRBJ1-6 and V is TRBV27; no definite D call. The V end was cut by 5 bases, the J end by 7 bases, with 21 bases between. The CDR3 length is 17 residues. The germline V gene encodes CDR1 MNHEY and CDR2 SMNVEV (reference sequence). The CDR3 DNA follows: TGTGCCAGCAGTCCCTTAGGTGCAGGCCCCGGGAATTCACCCCTCCACTTT. Protein product: CASSPLGAGPGNSPLHF.

For this clone: Other DNA variants within this sample encode the same CDR3. This rearrangement joins TRBV5-1 to TRBJ1-3; D gene unclear. Trimming left V 4 bases short and J 0 bases short, with 11 bases between. CDR3 length: 15 amino acids. Germline values: CDR1 SGHRS, CDR2 YFSETQ. The CDR3 region is CASSLTGVSGNTIYF. The CDR3 coding sequence is TGCGCCAGCAGCCTTACGGGAGTCTCTGGAAACACCATATATTTT.

This clone was seen a handful of times. The gene calls are TRBV5-4 and TRBJ1-4; no reliable D call. The V gene's germline CDR1 is SGHNT and CDR2 YYREEE (reference sequence). There are 13 residues in the CDR3. Trimming took off 2 bases at V and 8 bases at J, with 10 bases between the two ends. Here the CDR3 DNA reads TGTGCCAGCAGCTTTTATTTGGGGGAAAAACTGTTTTTT. Translated, it gives CASSFYLGEKLFF.

Concerning this clone itself: Other DNA sequences in the same sample also yield this CDR3. The chain couples TRBV6-5 to TRBJ1-5, with D perhaps matching TRBD1 (6 bases). The CDR3 spans 15 residues. Trimming cost V 0 bases and J 3 bases, with 9 bases left between them. Germline loops: CDR1 MNHEY, CDR2 SVGAGI. The CDR3, as DNA: TGTGCCAGCAGTTACTCGGGGGCGTCCAATCAGCCCCAGCATTTT. It codes for CASSYSGASNQPQHF.

V is TRBV18 and J is TRBJ2-7; no clear D gene. Per the germline V gene, CDR1 is KGHSH and CDR2 is LQKENI. CDR3 size: 15 residues. Trimming took 1 base from V and 6 from J, leaving 16 bases between them. This chain's CDR3 is CASSPRATGTGEQYF. CDR3 bases: TGTGCCAGCTCACCACGAGCGACGGGTACGGGCGAGCAGTACTTC. Looking up the rest from reference TRBV18 and TRBJ2-7 gives the full variable domain: NAGVMQNPRHLVRRRGQEARLRCSPMKGHSHVYWYRQLPEEGLKFMVYLQKENIIDESGMPKERFSAEFPKEGPSILRIQQVVRGDSAAYFCASSPRATGTGEQYFGPGTRLTVT.

Worth noting for this clone: Other DNA sequences in this sample translate to the same CDR3. Here the CDR3 reads CASSTRDRGSEQYF. In DNA form, the CDR3 reads TGCGCCAGCAGCACCCGGGACAGGGGCTCCGAGCAGTACTTC. The chain uses TRBV5-1 and TRBJ2-7; 10 bases are a match to TRBD1. There are 14 residues in the CDR3. Germline V gene lookup returns CDR1 SGHRS and CDR2 YFSETQ. The V gene end was trimmed by 4 bases and the J gene end by 6 bases; junction bases not matched to a gene: 7.

As concerns this clone: This specimen includes other DNA sequences encoding the same CDR3. The chain combines TRBV6-5 with TRBJ1-4, with D unresolved. Germline lookup yields CDR1 MNHEY and CDR2 SVGAGI. The CDR3 extends over 13 amino acids. V lost 2 bases, J lost 5 bases, and 6 bases lay in between. The CDR3 sequence is CASSYRPNEKLFF. The CDR3 bases are TGTGCCAGCAGTTACCGTCCAAATGAAAAACTGTTTTTT.

The chain uses TRBV4-1 and TRBJ2-7; possibly TRBD1 or TRBD2 for D (5 bases each). V lost 3 bases and J lost 2, with 17 bases in between. From germline, CDR1 is MGHRA and CDR2 YSYEKL. The CDR3 sequence is 16 residues long. The CDR3, as DNA: TGCGCCAGCAGCCACCGTACCGGGACGGCCCCCTACGAGCAGTACTTC. Translated: CASSHRTGTAPYEQYF.

The chain carries TRBV2 and TRBJ2-2, with TRBD2 matching 7 bases. V trimming: 7 bases; J trimming: 4 bases; junction bases outside the gene matches: 9. Germline V CDR1 and CDR2: SNHLY, FYNNEI. The CDR3 length is 15 residues. As DNA, the CDR3 is TGTGCCAGCAACCCAGCGGGGCTCGGCACCGGGGAGCTGTTTTTT. Translated: CASNPAGLGTGELFF.

This sequence joins TRBV11-2 and TRBJ1-2; the match to TRBD1 covers 7 bases. The V and J ends lost 5 bases and 0 bases, in that order; junction bases with no gene match: 6. Germline V CDR1 and CDR2: SGHAT, FQNNGV. There are 15 residues in the CDR3. The chain's CDR3 is CASSQTGQTNYGYTF. Here the CDR3 DNA reads TGTGCCAGCAGCCAAACGGGACAGACTAACTATGGCTACACCTTC. Using reference TRBV11-2 and TRBJ1-2 for the parts outside the CDR3, the full variable domain is EAGVAQSPRYKIIEKRQSVAFWCNPISGHATLYWYQQILGQGPKLLIQFQNNGVVDDSQLPKDRFSAERLKGVDSTLKIQPAKLEDSAVYLCASSQTGQTNYGYTFGSGTRLTVV.

The chain recombines TRBV18 with TRBJ1-1, with 12 bases fitting TRBD1. The ends lost 3 bases at V and 10 bases at J; junction bases unmatched: 15. Germline-derived CDR1 and CDR2 are KGHSH and LQKENI. The CDR3 has 17 residues. The DNA of the CDR3 is TGTGCCAGCTCACCCCGGGGACAGGGGGCGCAAGGGACAGGAGCTTTCTTT. The encoded protein is CASSPRGQGAQGTGAFF.

The rearrangement joins TRBV5-4 to TRBJ1-3, with D uncertain. Germline V gene sequence: CDR1 SGHNT, CDR2 YYREEE (reference sequence). This CDR3 contains 14 residues. V was cut by 4 bases and J by 4 bases, with 12 bases left in between. The CDR3 sequence is CASSPGFAGNTIYF. CDR3 bases: TGTGCCAGCAGCCCTGGGTTTGCAGGAAACACCATATATTTT.

J is TRBJ2-5 and V is TRBV7-2; 7 bases agree with TRBD2. In germline, CDR1 is SGHTA, CDR2 FQGNSA. This CDR3 spans 14 amino acids. The junction had 10 bases not matched to a gene; V was cut back by 7 bases and J by 5 bases. This CDR3 reads CASTPGWGGETQYF. The DNA of the CDR3 is TGTGCCAGCACCCCGGGATGGGGGGGGGAGACCCAGTACTTC.